This T cell receptor beta chain was sequenced in a study of T cells expressing NK-cell markers. In regard to this clonotype: Its antigen is unidentified.

From its re-call of the 5' RACE reads, TCRdb lists each CDR3 protein once, without DNA. The table lists about 450,000 distinct CDR3 sequences. Regarding the study as a whole: Whether expanded NKG2C+ T cell clones were HCMV-specific remained unclear.

The clonotype originates from a woman aged 18 to 69 in good health. Input material: blood T cells: a sorted CD56 or NKG2C T cell subset, CD4+ or CD8+ T cells, or bulk PBMC T cells (not recorded which).

CDR3 in amino acids: CASSLSPPSSGNTIYF. This chain connects TRBV7-6 to TRBJ1-3. The CDR3 has 16 residues. Looked up from germline, CDR1 is SGHVS and CDR2 is FNYEAQ.